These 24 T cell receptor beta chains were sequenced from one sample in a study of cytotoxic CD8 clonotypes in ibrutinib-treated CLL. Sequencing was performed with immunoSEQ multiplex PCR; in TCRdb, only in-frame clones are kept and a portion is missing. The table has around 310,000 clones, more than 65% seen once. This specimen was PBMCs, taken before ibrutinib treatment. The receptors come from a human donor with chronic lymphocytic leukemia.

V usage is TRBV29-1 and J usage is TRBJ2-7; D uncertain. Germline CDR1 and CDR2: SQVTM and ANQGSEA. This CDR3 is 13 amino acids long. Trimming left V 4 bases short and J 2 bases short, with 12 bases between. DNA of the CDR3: TGCAGCGTTGCCCTCTCCAATCCCTACGAGCAGTACTTC. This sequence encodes CSVALSNPYEQYF.

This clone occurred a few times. This CDR3 reads CASSGQGKETQYF. CDR3 nucleotide sequence: TGCGCCAGCAGTGGACAAGGAAAAGAGACCCAGTACTTC. The V and J genes are TRBV4-1 and TRBJ2-5, with a possible D match to TRBD1 (5 bases). The germline V gene has CDR1 MGHRA and CDR2 YSYEKL. Trimming pared 6 bases from V and 3 bases from J, leaving 11 bases between. The CDR3 contains 13 residues.

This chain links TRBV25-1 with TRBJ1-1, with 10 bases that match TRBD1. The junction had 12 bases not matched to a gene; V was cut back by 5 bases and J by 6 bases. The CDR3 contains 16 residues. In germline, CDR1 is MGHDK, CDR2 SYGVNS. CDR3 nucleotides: TGTGCCAGCAGTCCCAACCGGGACAGGGGAGTAGCTGAAGCTTTCTTT. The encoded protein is CASSPNRDRGVAEAFF.

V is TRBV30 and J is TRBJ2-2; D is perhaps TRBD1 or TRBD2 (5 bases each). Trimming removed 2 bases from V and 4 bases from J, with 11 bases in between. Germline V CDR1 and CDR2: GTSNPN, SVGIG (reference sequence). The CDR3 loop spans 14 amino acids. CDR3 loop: CAWSWAGSTGELFF. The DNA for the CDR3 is TGTGCCTGGAGTTGGGCAGGGAGCACCGGGGAGCTGTTTTTT.

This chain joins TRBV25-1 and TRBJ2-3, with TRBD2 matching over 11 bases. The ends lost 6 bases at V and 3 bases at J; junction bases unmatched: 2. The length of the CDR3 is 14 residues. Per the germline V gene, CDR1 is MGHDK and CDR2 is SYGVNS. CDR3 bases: TGTGCCAGCAGAACTAGCGGGAGTACAGATACGCAGTATTTT. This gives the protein CASRTSGSTDTQYF.

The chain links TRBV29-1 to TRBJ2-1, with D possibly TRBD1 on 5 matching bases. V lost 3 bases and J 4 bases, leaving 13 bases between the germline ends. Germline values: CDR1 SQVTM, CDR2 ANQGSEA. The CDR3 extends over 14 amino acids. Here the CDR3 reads CSVEGTGEYNEQFF. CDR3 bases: TGCAGCGTTGAGGGCACAGGAGAGTACAATGAGCAGTTCTTC.

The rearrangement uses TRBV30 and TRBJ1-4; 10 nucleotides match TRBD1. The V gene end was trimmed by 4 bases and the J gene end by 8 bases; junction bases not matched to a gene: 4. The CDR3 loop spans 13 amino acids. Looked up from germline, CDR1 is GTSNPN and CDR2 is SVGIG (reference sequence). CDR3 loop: CAWNRQGAEKLFF. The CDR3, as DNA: TGTGCCTGGAACCGACAGGGGGCGGAAAAACTGTTTTTT.

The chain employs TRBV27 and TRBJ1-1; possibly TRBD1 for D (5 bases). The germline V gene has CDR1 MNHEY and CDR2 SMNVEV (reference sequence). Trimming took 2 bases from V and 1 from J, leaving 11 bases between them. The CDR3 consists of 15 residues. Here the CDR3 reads CASSLNPGRNTEAFF. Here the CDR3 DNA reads TGTGCCAGCAGTTTAAACCCAGGGAGGAACACTGAAGCTTTCTTT.

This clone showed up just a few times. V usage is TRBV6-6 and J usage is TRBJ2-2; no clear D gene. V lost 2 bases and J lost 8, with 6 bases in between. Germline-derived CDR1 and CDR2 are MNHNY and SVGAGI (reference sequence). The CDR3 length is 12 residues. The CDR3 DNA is TGTGCCAGCAGTTACACACAGGGGGAGCTGTTTTTT. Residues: CASSYTQGELFF.

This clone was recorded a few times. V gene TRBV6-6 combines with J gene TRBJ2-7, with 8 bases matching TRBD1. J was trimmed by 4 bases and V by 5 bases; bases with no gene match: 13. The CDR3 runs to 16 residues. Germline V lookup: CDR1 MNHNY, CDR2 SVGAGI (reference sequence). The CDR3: CASSAPRDRNWYEQYF. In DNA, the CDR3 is TGTGCCAGCAGTGCCCCCCGGGACAGGAATTGGTACGAGCAGTACTTC.

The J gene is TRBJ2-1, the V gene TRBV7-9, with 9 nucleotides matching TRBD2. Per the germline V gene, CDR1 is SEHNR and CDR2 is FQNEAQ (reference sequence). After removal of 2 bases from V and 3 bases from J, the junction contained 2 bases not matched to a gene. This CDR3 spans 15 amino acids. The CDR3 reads CASSLRLAVYNEQFF. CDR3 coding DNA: TGTGCCAGCAGCTTACGACTAGCGGTCTACAATGAGCAGTTCTTC.

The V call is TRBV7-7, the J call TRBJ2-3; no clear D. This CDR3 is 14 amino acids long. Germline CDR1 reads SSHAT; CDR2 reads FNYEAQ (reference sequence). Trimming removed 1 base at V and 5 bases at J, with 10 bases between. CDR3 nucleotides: TGTGCCAGCAGCTTAGACCCCAAGGAAGATACGCAGTATTTT. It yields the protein CASSLDPKEDTQYF. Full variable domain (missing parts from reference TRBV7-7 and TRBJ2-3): GAGVSQSPRYKVTKRGQDVTLRCDPISSHATLYWYQQALGQGPEFLTYFNYEAQPDKSGLPSDRFSAERPEGSISTLTIQRTEQRDSAMYRCASSLDPKEDTQYFGPGTRLTVL.

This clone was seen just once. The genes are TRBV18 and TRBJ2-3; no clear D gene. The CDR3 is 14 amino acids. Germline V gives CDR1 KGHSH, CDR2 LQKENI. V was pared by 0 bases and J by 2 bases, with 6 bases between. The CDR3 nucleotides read TGTGCCAGCTCACCACCGTCGCACACAGATACGCAGTATTTT. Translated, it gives CASSPPSHTDTQYF.

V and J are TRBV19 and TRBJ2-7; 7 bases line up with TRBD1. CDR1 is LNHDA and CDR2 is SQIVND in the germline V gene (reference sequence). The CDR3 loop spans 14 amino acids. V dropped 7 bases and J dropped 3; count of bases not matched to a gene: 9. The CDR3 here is CASTKTGTNYEQYF. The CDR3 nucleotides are TGTGCCAGTACTAAGACAGGGACGAACTACGAGCAGTACTTC. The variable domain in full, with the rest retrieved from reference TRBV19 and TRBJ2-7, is DGGITQSPKYLFRKEGQNVTLSCEQNLNHDAMYWYRQDPGQGLRLIYYSQIVNDFQKGDIAEGYSVSREKKESFPLTVTSAQKNPTAFYLCASTKTGTNYEQYFGPGTRLTVT.

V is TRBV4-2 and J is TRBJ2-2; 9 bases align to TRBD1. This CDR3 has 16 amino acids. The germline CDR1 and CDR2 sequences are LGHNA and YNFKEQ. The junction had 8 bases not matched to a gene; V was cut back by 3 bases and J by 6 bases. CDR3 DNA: TGTGCCAGCAGCCATGTCGGACAGGGGAGCCCCGGGGAGCTGTTTTTT. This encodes CASSHVGQGSPGELFF.

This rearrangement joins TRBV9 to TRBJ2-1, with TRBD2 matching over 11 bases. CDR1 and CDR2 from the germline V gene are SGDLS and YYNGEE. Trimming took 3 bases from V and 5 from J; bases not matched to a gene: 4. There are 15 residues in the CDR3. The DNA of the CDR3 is TGTGCCAGCAGCGCGGGACTAGCGGACAACAATGAGCAGTTCTTC. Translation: CASSAGLADNNEQFF.

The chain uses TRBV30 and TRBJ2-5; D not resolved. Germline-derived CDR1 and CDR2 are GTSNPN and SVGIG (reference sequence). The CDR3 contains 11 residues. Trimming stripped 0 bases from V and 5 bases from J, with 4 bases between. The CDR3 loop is CAWSVTETQYF. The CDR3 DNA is TGTGCCTGGAGTGTAACGGAGACCCAGTACTTC.

For the CDR3, the DNA is TGTGCCAGCAAAGAAACAGGGGGCGCAGGCTATGGCTACACCTTC. Its protein product is CASKETGGAGYGYTF. The V gene is TRBV27, the J gene TRBJ1-2, with 9 nucleotides matching TRBD1. This CDR3 region has 15 residues. V dropped 7 bases and J dropped 4; count of bases not matched to a gene: 10. Germline CDR1 reads MNHEY; CDR2 reads SMNVEV (reference sequence).

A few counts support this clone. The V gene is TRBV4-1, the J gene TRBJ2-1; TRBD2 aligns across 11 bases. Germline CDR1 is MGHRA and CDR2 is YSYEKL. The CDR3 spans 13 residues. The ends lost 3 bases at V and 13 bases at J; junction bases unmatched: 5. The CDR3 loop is CASSQSGLADQFF. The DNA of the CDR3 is TGCGCCAGCAGCCAGTCGGGACTAGCGGACCAGTTCTTC.

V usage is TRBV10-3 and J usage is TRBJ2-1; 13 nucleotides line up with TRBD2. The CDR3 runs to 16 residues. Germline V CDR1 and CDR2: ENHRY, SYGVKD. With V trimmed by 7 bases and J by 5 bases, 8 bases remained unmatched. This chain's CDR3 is CAITGLAGAGDNEQFF. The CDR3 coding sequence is TGTGCCATCACCGGACTAGCGGGAGCCGGAGACAATGAGCAGTTCTTC.

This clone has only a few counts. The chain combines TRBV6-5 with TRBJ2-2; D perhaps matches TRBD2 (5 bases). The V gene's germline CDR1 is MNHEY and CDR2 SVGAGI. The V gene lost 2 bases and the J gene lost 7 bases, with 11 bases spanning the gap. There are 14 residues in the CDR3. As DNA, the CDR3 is TGTGCCAGCAGTTACGGGAGTCTGGTCGGGGAGCTGTTTTTT. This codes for CASSYGSLVGELFF.

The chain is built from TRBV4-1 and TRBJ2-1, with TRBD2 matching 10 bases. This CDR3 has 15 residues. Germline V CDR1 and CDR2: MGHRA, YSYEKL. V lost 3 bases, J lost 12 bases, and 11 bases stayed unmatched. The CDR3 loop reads CASSQITSGMKSQFF. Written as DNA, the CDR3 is TGCGCCAGCAGCCAGATAACTAGCGGGATGAAATCGCAGTTCTTC.

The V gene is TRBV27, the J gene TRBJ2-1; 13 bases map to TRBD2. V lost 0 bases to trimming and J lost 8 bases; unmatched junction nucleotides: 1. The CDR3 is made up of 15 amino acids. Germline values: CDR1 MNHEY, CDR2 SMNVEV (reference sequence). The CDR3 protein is CASSLSTSGRYEQFF. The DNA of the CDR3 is TGTGCCAGCAGTTTATCGACTAGCGGGAGGTATGAGCAGTTCTTC.

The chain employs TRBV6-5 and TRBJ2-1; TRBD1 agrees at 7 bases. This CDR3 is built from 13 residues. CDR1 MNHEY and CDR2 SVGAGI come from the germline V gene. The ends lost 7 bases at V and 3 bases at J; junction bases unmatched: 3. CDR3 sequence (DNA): TGTGCCAGCATATCAGGGGGCTACAATGAGCAGTTCTTC. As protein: CASISGGYNEQFF.